The TCR beta chain described here comes from a study of cytomegalovirus exposure and HLA in healthy donors (dated by TCRdb to the late 2010s). Study-level background: According to an earlier analysis of 587 of the donors, some 180 million T cells yielded 117 million unique TCR beta sequences and roughly 280 Gb of sequence data. An early release that covered 500 to 800 HLA-typed donors contained about 300 gigabases of sequencing data and about 93 million unique TCR sequences. The genetic ancestry cluster associated with self-reported Caucasian donors included over 65% of the 398 genotyped donors. The study aimed to test whether cataloging public T cell receptors could reveal signatures of past pathogen exposure. The study profiled the T cell repertoires of fewer than 850 subjects by immunosequencing and related them to cytomegalovirus serostatus. In addition to the first cohort of roughly 670 subjects, a separate validation cohort of about 120 different subjects was used. High-throughput TCR immunosequencing, statistical association of individual TCRs with disease status, and machine learning were combined to predict cytomegalovirus infection status. To study patterns of TCR occurrence, a later analysis re-analyzed previously published TCR beta repertoires from around 700 donors and added high-resolution HLA genotyping. The later analysis used no new phenotypic data to find candidate immune exposures, relying instead on TCR beta sequences and their occurrence across donors. To decide whether each TCR beta V gene segment behaved as functional or pseudogenic, an earlier analysis of over 500 of the donors relied on high-throughput TCR beta sequencing. Donor age, sex, ethnicity and CMV serostatus were compiled together with the repertoire data. A later genetic analysis took genome-wide SNP genotypes for about 60% of the roughly 670 donors and used that subset as a discovery cohort. All discovery cohort repertoires had been generated on a single sequencing platform. HLA typing included class I and class II loci at four-digit resolution. The number of donors typed differed by locus, with roughly 620-630 for A, B, C, DRB1 and DQB1, around 520 for DQA1, 600 to 610 for DPA1, and 450 to 480 for DPB1. Because of strong linkage in the cohort, four to six DR-DQ haplotypes were treated as single units for association and clustering. On average, around 200,000 unique TCR beta nucleotide sequences were sequenced per donor among a few hundred genotyped donors of the cohort, with roughly a sixth of those sequences being non-productive. Here is what the overall study found, with its caveats: In an earlier analysis of approximately 590 of the donors, most TCR beta V segments were observed in productive rearrangements about 87% or about 30% of the time, broadly matching IMGT annotations. When HLA alleles, especially DR and DQ, strongly co-occurred, attributing TCR associations to individual alleles was difficult. In a later analysis, the rate of TCR association differed among HLA loci, with DRB1 alleles having the most associated TCRs and HLA-C alleles having the fewest. In a later genetic analysis, a missense DCLRE1C variant was associated with V-gene and J-gene trimming of TCR beta chains, and the association was replicated in an independent cohort. According to a later analysis, most CMV-associated TCR beta chains appeared to be HLA-restricted, and the HLA associations seemed to be driven largely by CMV exposure. Compared with equally common non-associated chains, HLA-associated TCR beta chains in a later analysis were more clonally expanded and had lower generation probabilities. The authors suggested that the approach could potentially be extended to other disease states and immunological phenotypes. Correlated functional status among segregating V segments might reflect linkage disequilibrium, but an unknown experimental factor could not be ruled out. For the cohort, immune exposure information was limited to CMV serostatus. The study listed 150 to 200 TCR beta chains as associated with cytomegalovirus. Roughly uniform sequencing depth across donors was assumed in presence/absence analyses, although this assumption may not hold. A later analysis associated around 16,000 TCR beta sequences with specific HLA alleles at a false discovery rate of 0.05. In vitro tests confirmed that a few of the cytomegalovirus-associated TCR beta chains recognize cytomegalovirus antigens. Across donors, most TCR sequences were observed very rarely, whereas some public TCRs were present in many individuals. Seventeen rarely observed V segments, including chromosome 9 orphons, were excluded from the earlier analysis of about 610 of the donors because counts were too low. The classifier was reported to diagnose cytomegalovirus status with high specificity and sensitivity in both the original and validation cohorts. A further reported finding was that TCR beta sequences accurately predicted the HLA-A and HLA-B alleles for most subjects in the first cohort. A cluster of highly shared sequence variants was judged likely to be a technical artifact of the sequencing pipeline. Some IMGT-functional V segments, including TRBV6-2 and TRBV6-3, could not be distinguished by the 87-base-pair reads and were therefore excluded. In this cohort, only TCR beta chains were sequenced, and detectable features were limited by the absence of alpha or paired-chain data. According to a later genetic analysis, donors in an Asian-associated ancestry cluster had fewer N-insertions in productive TCRs than the approximately 700-donor mean. HLA typing was unavailable for some donors at each locus, so association tests used only the typed subset. Several of the top co-occurrence clusters appeared to be linked to parvovirus B19, influenza, CMV and Epstein-Barr virus, according to a later analysis.

This clone was seen a handful of times. No antigen is known for it. No qualities accompany the bases; no much larger clone lies one base away. The library relied on the immunoSEQ multiplex PCR assay. A mixture of 60 forward primers for TCR Vbeta segments and 13 reverse primers for TCR Jbeta segments was used in the multiplex PCR. The CDR3 region of rearranged TCR beta genes was amplified from genomic DNA by a multiplex PCR assay. On the Illumina HiSeq System, the amplified TCR beta libraries were sequenced as 87-base-pair reads. On the study's bioinformatics: In a later analysis, some 80 million unique TCR beta chains were counted across the approximately 620 repertoires, and about 9.9 million of these chains were shared by at least two donors. To remove PCR and sequencing errors, raw reads were error-corrected and collapsed into unique sequences using a nearest-neighbor algorithm that merged closely related sequences. To assign V, D and J gene segments, CDR3 sequences were aligned to IMGT reference sequences. For a sequence to be retained, a match of at least six nucleotides was required to both a V gene segment and a J gene segment. A rearrangement was called productive if the CDR3 had no stop codons and remained in frame with V and J, and every other rearrangement was called non-productive. CDR3 was defined according to IMGT convention as the region running from the second conserved V-encoded cysteine to the conserved J-encoded phenylalanine. The earlier analysis of about 590 of the donors excluded sequences that lacked an unambiguous match to a single V gene segment. An earlier analysis of 587 of the donors called V segments functional above 56.7% productive rearrangements and segregating when the between-donor standard deviation exceeded 5%. A statistical classification framework was built for diagnosing cytomegalovirus status from the catalog of TCR beta chain sequences. In a later analysis, TCR nucleotide sequences were compared against IMGT/GENE-DB human TR gene sequences so that V and J genes could be assigned. The TCRdist pipeline was used in a later analysis to assign CDR3 sequences and most-parsimonious VDJ recombination scenarios. In a later analysis, each TCR beta chain was defined by its CDR3 amino acid sequence together with its V-gene family, and reads lacking a unique V-gene family were excluded. In a later analysis, 450 to 600 highly shared, low-generation-probability nucleotide sequences were removed to address suspected cross-contamination and a sequencing artifact. In a later analysis, a clonal expansion index was calculated for each public chain from normalized within-repertoire ranks of inferred template counts. In a later analysis, generation probabilities were computed using a VDJ recombination model fitted to out-of-frame rearrangements, and the results were checked against IGoR. A later analysis scored TCR-TCR, TCR-HLA and TCR-CMV co-occurrence with hypergeometric tests, applying a repertoire-size bias correction to TCR pairs. A later analysis estimated false discovery rates by permuting HLA or CMV assignments 20 times. In a later analysis, co-occurring TCRs were grouped using DBSCAN, and TCRdist sequence similarity was added for clustering within HLA-allele-positive subsets. Co-occurrence clustering excluded repertoires with fewer than 30,000 or more than 120,000 public chains, plus five with anomalous nucleotide sharing. The table comes from immuneACCESS by way of TCRdb, which keeps in-frame sequences with V and J called. Part of the clones is missing from these tables; in studies checked, under half for an unresolved V gene and the rest for unknown reasons. V and J calls and clone size are given by that table; D and trimming were obtained from the DNA. In all, the sample holds about 120,000 clones, and roughly three fifths of those were seen once. The ten biggest clones cover roughly 9.8% of the sample.

The CDR3 runs 13 residues from the cysteine to the phenylalanine. CDR3 DNA only is kept here, 39 bases in frame from base 1. From the germline V gene, CDR1 is SGHTA and CDR2 is FQGNSA. The junction shows trimming of 1 base on V and 11 bases on J, plus 14 bases between the germline ends. The cohort comprised under 700 healthy bone marrow donors. All cohort members were sampled while nominally healthy, although unrecorded immune exposures were likely present. The donor was CMV seropositive and was included in the group of almost 300 seropositive cohort members. Each donor provided a peripheral blood sample, and peripheral blood mononuclear cells were used for TCR beta sequencing. The Qiagen DNeasy Blood Extraction Kit was used to extract genomic DNA from the blood cell samples.

The sample was PBMCs. The rearrangement combines TRBV7-2 with TRBJ2-5; TRBD2 is a possible D gene, resting on 6 matching bases. The source is a woman in her forties in good health and CMV-seropositive. The sequenced DNA is TGTGCCAGCAGCTTAGGCCGGGAGCGCGGGCAGTACTTC. The encoded protein is CASSLGRERGQYF.